This T cell receptor (beta chain) was sequenced for a study of blood T cell repertoires in COVID-19. The table came from immunoSEQ multiplex PCR; TCRdb's copy has only in-frame clones and leaves some out. Altogether some 150,000 clones are present, over 75% being singletons, with the ten largest covering approximately 12%. There are 17 residues in the CDR3. From germline, CDR1 is WNHNN and CDR2 SYGVQD (reference sequence). V lost 7 bases and J 8 bases, leaving 27 bases between the germline ends. V usage is TRBV10-1 and J usage is TRBJ1-5, with D possibly TRBD1 on 5 matching bases. The sample comprised peripheral blood. The clonotype was recovered from a man aged 60-69 years with active or convalescent COVID-19. The CDR3 DNA reads as TGCGCCAGCACTGGGGCGCTAGGGGCAGGAGGGATCAAGCCCCAGCATTTT. Its protein is CASTGALGAGGIKPQHF.